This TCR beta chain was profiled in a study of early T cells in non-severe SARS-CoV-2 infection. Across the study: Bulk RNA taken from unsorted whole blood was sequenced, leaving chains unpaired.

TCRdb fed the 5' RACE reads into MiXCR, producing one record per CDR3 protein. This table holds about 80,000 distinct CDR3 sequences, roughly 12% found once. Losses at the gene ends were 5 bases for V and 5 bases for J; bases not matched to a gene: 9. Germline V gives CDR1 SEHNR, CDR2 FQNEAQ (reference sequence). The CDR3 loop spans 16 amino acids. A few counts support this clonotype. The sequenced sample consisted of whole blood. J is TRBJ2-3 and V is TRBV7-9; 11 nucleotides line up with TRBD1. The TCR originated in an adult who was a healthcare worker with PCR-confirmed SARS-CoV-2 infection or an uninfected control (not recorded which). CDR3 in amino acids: CASSQGQGEGKDTQYF. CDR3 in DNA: TGTGCCAGCAGCCAGGGACAGGGGGAAGGGAAAGATACGCAGTATTTT.